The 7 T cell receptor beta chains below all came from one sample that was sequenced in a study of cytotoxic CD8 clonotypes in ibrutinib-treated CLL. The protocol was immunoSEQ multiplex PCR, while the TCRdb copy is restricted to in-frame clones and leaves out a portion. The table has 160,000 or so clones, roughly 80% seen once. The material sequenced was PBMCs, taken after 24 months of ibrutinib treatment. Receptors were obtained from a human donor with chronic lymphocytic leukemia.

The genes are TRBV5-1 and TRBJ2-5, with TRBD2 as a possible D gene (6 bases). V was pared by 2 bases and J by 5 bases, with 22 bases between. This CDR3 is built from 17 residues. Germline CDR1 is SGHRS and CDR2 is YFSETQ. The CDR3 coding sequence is TGCGCCAGCAGCTTTCGTCCGTCGGCGGGCCGGGGGGAGACCCAGTACTTC. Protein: CASSFRPSAGRGETQYF.

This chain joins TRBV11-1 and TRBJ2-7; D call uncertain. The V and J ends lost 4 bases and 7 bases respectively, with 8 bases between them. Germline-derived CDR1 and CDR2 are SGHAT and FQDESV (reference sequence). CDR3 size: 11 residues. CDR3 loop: CASSSGPEQYF. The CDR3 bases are TGTGCCAGCAGCTCCGGCCCAGAGCAGTACTTC.

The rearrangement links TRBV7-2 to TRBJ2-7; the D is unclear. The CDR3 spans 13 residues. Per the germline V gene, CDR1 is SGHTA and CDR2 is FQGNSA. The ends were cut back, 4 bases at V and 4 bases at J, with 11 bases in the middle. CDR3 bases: TGTGCCAGCAGCTCCGTGACCGAATACGAGCAGTACTTC. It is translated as CASSSVTEYEQYF.

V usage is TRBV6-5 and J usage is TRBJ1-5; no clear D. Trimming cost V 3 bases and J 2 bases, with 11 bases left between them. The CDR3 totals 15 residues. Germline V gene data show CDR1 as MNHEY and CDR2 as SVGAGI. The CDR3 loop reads CASSYSNSRNQPQHF. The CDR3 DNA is TGTGCCAGCAGTTATTCGAACAGTCGCAATCAGCCCCAGCATTTT.

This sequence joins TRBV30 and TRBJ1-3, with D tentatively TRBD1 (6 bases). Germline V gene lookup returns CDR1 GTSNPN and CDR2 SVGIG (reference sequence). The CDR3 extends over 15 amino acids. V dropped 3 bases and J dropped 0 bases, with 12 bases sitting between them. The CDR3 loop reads CAWSATGRSGNTIYF. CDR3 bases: TGTGCCTGGAGCGCGACAGGTCGCTCTGGAAACACCATATATTTT.

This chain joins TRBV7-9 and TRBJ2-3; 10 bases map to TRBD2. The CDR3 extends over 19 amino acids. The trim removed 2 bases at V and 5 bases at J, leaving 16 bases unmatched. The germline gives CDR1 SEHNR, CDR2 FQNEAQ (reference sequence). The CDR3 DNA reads TGTGCCAGCAGCTTAACGTCCCCCGTAGCGGGGGGTAGAGGAGATACGCAGTATTTT. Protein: CASSLTSPVAGGRGDTQYF.

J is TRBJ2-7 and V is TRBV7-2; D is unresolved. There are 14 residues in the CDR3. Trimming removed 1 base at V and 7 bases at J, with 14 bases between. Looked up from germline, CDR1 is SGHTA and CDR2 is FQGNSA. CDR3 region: CASSLGSPSLEQYF. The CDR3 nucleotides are TGTGCCAGCAGCTTAGGATCCCCTTCATTGGAGCAGTACTTC.